This T cell receptor beta chain was observed in a study of T-cell memory formation after mild COVID-19. TCRdb used MiXCR to reprocess the 5' RACE reads, holding one entry per CDR3 protein. The sample records around 250,000 distinct CDR3 sequences, around 15% being singletons. Broader study findings: Clones contracting across day 15 to 85 had a balanced CD4/CD8 profile; later expanding clones leaned CD4+. What remained unconfirmed was the SARS-CoV-2 specificity of second-wave clones peaking on day 37.

With regard to this clonotype: No antigen is known for it.

Trimming stripped 3 bases from V and 5 bases from J, with 4 bases between. This CDR3 has 11 residues. CDR1 LNHDA and CDR2 SQIVND come from the germline V gene (reference sequence). The source of this sequence is a man aged 18 to 30 who had mild COVID-19 (a few samples of this study predate the infection). Cell type and time point are not known. The chain combines TRBV19 with TRBJ1-2; D remains unclear. The source material was PBMCs or a T cell subset sorted from them (not recorded which). DNA for the CDR3: TGTGCCAGTAGTATGGGGTATGGCTACACCTTC. Encoded protein: CASSMGYGYTF.